The clone carrying this T cell receptor beta chain ranks as medium-sized. Its matching antigen is unknown. The data were obtained in a study of molecular identifiers for immune sequencing clone quantification. Libraries of bulk TCR were made by previously described methods (with listed TCR primers). TCRdb independently ran MiXCR on the PCR reads; one entry per CDR3 protein. The sample holds approximately 9,000 distinct CDR3 sequences, about 15% seen once. Trimming cost V 7 bases and J 4 bases, with 19 bases left between them. The germline CDR1 and CDR2 sequences are SEHNR and FQNEAQ (reference sequence). CDR3 length equals 15 residues. Notes on the study in general: Same-barcode identical TCR molecules could make highly expanded clones look smaller than they are.

This rearrangement joins TRBV7-9 to TRBJ1-1, with a tentative D call TRBD1 (5 bases). The source is a human donor in good health. Some libraries in this study had Jurkat cell RNA spiked in. The sequenced sample was naive CD8+ T cells from blood, with Jurkat cell RNA spiked in. Regarding subset: FACS-sorted CD8+CD4-CCR7+CD45RA+ naive T cells. CDR3 amino acids: CASTDGGRGVTEAFF. The CDR3, as DNA: TGTGCCAGCACCGATGGGGGACGAGGTGTCACTGAAGCTTTCTTT.